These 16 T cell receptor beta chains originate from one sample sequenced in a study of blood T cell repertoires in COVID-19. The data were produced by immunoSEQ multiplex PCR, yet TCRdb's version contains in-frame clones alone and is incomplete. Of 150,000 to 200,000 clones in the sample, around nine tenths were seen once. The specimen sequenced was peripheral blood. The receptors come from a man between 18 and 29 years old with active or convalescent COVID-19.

The CDR3 DNA reads TGTGCCAGCAGTCTTAACAGGGGGTCGGGCCGAGGCAATGAGCAGTTCTTC. It yields the protein CASSLNRGSGRGNEQFF. V is TRBV5-5 and J is TRBJ2-1; 8 positions agree with TRBD1. This CDR3 is built from 17 residues. Unmatched junction bases numbered 16, after V lost 5 bases and J lost 6 bases. Germline-derived CDR1 and CDR2 are SGHKS and YYEKEE (reference sequence).

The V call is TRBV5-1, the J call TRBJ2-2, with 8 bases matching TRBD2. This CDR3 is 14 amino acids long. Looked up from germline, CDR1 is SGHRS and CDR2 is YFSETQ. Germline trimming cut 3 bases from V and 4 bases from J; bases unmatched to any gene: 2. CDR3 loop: CASSSGGATGELFF. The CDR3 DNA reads TGCGCCAGCAGCTCCGGGGGGGCCACCGGGGAGCTGTTTTTT.

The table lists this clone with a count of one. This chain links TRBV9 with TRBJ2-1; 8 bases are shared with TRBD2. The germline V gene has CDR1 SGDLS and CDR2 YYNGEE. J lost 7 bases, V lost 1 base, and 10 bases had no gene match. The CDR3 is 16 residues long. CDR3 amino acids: CASSVQGSGNYNEQFF. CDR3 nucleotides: TGTGCCAGCAGCGTACAGGGTAGCGGGAATTATAATGAGCAGTTCTTC. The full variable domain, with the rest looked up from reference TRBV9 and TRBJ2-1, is DSGVTQTPKHLITATGQRVTLRCSPRSGDLSVYWYQQSLDQGLQFLIQYYNGEERAKGNILERFSAQQFPDLHSELNLSSLELGDSALYFCASSVQGSGNYNEQFFGPGTRLTVL.

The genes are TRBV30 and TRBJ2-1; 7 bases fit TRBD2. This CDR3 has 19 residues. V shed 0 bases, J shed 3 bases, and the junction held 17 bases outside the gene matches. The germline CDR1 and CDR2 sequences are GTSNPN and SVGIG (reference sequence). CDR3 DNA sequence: TGTGCCTGGAGTGTACGGAAGCGTGAAGCTAGCGGTCGCTACAATGAGCAGTTCTTC. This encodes CAWSVRKREASGRYNEQFF. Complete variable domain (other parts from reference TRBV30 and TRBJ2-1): SQTIHQWPATLVQPVGSPLSLECTVEGTSNPNLYWYRQAAGRGLQLLFYSVGIGQISSEVPQNLSASRPQDRQFILSSKKLLLSDSGFYLCAWSVRKREASGRYNEQFFGPGTRLTVL.

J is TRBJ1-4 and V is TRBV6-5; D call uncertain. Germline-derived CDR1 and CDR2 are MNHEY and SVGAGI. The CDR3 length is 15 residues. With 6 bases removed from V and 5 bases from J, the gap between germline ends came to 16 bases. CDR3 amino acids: CASSPSPTPNEKLFF. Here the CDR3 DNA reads TGTGCCAGCAGCCCCAGTCCCACGCCAAATGAAAAACTGTTTTTT.

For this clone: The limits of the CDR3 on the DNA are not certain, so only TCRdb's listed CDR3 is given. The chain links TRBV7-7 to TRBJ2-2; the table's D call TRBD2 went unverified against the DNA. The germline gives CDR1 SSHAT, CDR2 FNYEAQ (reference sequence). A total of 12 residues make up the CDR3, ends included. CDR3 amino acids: CASSLWPGSCFF.

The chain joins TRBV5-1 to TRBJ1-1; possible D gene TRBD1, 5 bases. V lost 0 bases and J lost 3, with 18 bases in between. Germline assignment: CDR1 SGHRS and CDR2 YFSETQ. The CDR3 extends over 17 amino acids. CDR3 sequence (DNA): TGCGCCAGCAGCTTGGCCAGGGCGACGGCGTTGGACACTGAAGCTTTCTTT. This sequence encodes CASSLARATALDTEAFF.

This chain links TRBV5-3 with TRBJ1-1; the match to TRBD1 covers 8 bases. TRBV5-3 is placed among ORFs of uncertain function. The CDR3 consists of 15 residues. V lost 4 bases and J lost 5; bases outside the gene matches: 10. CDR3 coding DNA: TGTGCCAGAAGCCACATACAGGACAGGGTGACTGAAGCTTTCTTT. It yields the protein CARSHIQDRVTEAFF.

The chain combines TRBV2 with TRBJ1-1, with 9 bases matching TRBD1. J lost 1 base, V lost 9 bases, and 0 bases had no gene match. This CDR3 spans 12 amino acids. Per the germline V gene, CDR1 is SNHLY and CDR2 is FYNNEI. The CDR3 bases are TGTGCCAGGGACAGGGGGAACACTGAAGCTTTCTTT. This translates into CARDRGNTEAFF. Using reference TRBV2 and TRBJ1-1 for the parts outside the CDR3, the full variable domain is EPEVTQTPSHQVTQMGQEVILRCVPISNHLYFYWYRQILGQKVEFLVSFYNNEISEKSEIFDDQFSVERPDGSNFTLKIRSTKLEDSAMYFCARDRGNTEAFFGQGTRLTVV.

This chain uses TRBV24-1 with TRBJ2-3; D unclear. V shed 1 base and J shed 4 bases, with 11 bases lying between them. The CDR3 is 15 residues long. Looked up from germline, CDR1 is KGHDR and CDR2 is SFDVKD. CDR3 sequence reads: CATSDFGKKPDTQYF. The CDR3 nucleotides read TGTGCCACCAGTGATTTTGGCAAGAAACCAGATACGCAGTATTTT.

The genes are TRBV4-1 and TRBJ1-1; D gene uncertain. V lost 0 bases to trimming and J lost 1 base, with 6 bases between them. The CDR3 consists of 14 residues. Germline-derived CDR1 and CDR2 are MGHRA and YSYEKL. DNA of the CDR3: TGCGCCAGCAGCCAAGATCCTCGGAACACTGAAGCTTTCTTT. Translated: CASSQDPRNTEAFF.

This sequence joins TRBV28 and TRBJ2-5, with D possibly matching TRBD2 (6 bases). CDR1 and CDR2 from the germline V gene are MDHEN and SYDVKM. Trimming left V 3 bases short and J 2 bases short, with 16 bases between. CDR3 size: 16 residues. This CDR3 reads CASSLYFREWQETQYF. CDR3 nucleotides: TGTGCCAGCAGTTTGTATTTCCGGGAGTGGCAAGAGACCCAGTACTTC.

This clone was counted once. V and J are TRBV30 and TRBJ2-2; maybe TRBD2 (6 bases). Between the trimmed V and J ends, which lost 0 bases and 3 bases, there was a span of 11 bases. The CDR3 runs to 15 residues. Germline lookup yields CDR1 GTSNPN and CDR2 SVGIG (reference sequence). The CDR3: CAWSVLAGHTGELFF. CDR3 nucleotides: TGTGCCTGGAGTGTACTGGCGGGACACACCGGGGAGCTGTTTTTT.

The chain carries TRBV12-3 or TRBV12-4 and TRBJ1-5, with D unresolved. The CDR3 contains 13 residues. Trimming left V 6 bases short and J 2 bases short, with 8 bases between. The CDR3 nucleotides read TGTGCCAGCAGCGAGTATGGCAATCAGCCCCAGCATTTT. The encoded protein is CASSEYGNQPQHF.

The CDR3 DNA is TGTGCCAGCAGCTTAACCAGCGGGGCTTACAATGAGCAGTTCTTC. This sequence encodes CASSLTSGAYNEQFF. The chain joins TRBV7-3 to TRBJ2-1; 7 bases map to TRBD2. CDR1 SGHTA and CDR2 FQGTGA come from the germline V gene. The CDR3 spans 15 residues. The V and J ends lost 0 bases and 4 bases, in that order; junction bases with no gene match: 3.

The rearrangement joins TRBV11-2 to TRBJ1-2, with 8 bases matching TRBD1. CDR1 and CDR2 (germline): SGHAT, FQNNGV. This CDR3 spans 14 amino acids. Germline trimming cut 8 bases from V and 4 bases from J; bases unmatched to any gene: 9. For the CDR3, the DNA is TGTGCCAGCGCCCACAATCAGGGGGCCTATGGCTACACCTTC. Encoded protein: CASAHNQGAYGYTF.